This T cell receptor beta chain was recovered during a study of T cell repertoires in cytomegalovirus infection. General study points: Cumulated frequencies of public TCR beta families served to identify carriers of CMV plus the relevant HLA.

This clonotype appeared many times. What it binds is unknown. A single record per CDR3 protein comes from TCRdb applying MiXCR to the reads. The sample has around 900,000 distinct CDR3 sequences; roughly 31% are singletons. The CDR3 loop spans 20 amino acids. CDR1 is SGHVS and CDR2 is FNYEAQ in the germline V gene. Trimming left V 7 bases short and J 0 bases short, with 30 bases between. The clonotype originates from a human donor in good health (CMV status not recorded). Some clones in this sample may be carry-over from other donors' samples. The sequenced sample was cultured CD8+ T cells from PBMCs, obtained from culture after CMV antigen stimulation. V usage is TRBV7-6 and J usage is TRBJ2-5; D is uncertain. The CDR3 sequence is CASNLGYSPTIGQYQETQYF. The CDR3 coding sequence is TGTGCCAGCAACCTTGGGTATAGCCCTACCATTGGGCAGTACCAAGAGACCCAGTACTTC.